This TCR beta chain was recovered during a study of blood T cell repertoires in COVID-19. Overall study: There were acute and convalescent COVID-19 samples, and they came from the United States, Italy and Spain.

Which cohort a participant joined came from the clinical history participants gave. With respect to this clone: Distinct nucleotide sequences in the sample also encode this CDR3.

In the original workflow: Estimation of nucleated cell counts was performed using reference gene primer amplification. The protocol was immunoSEQ multiplex PCR, while the TCRdb copy is restricted to in-frame clones and leaves out a portion. The V and J calls and clone size were taken over from that table, and D and trimming were inferred from the DNA. Here the sample spans 200,000 to 250,000 clones, around 88% being singletons. Sequencing was performed on PBMCs or T cells enriched from blood (not recorded which). This receptor was obtained from a woman between 25 and 40 years old who had been exposed to COVID-19.

The chain's CDR3 is CSVRQGSTEAFF. CDR3 nucleotides: TGCAGCGTTCGACAGGGTAGCACTGAAGCTTTCTTT. The gene calls are TRBV29-1 and TRBJ1-1; 7 nucleotides match TRBD1. The CDR3 has 12 amino acids. Germline assignment: CDR1 SQVTM and CDR2 ANQGSEA. Trimming cost V 5 bases and J 4 bases; bases outside gene matches: 4. The entire variable domain, with the rest obtained from reference TRBV29-1 and TRBJ1-1, is as follows: SAVISQKPSRDICQRGTSLTIQCQVDSQVTMMFWYRQQPGQSLTLIATANQGSEATYESGFVIDKFPISRPNLTFSTLTVSNMSPEDSSIYLCSVRQGSTEAFFGQGTRLTVV.